The 15 T cell receptor beta chains below were found in one sample sequenced in a study of blood T cells in healthy people across ages. The use of a sample-barcoded 5' primer and a J-beta primer mix characterized a second PCR of about 7 to 12 cycles. MiXCR was run by TCRdb on the 5' RACE reads, yielding one entry per CDR3 protein. The repertoire holds about 800,000 distinct CDR3 sequences, with roughly 60% as singletons. Sequenced material: blood. Receptors were obtained from a man between 25 and 39 years old in good health.

This chain links TRBV5-1 with TRBJ2-1; 10 bases fit TRBD2. Germline CDR1 reads SGHRS; CDR2 reads YFSETQ. This CDR3 has 17 residues. V was clipped by 4 bases and J by 5 bases; unmatched bases: 12. CDR3 nucleotide sequence: TGCGCCAGCAGCCAGACGACTAGCGGGTCACTCCACAATGAGCAGTTCTTC. Amino acid sequence: CASSQTTSGSLHNEQFF.

This clonotype was found once. It may be a read error: a sequence one base away is much more abundant. The V call is TRBV4-3, the J call TRBJ2-7, with D perhaps TRBD1 (6 bases). Germline CDR1 and CDR2: LGHNA and YSLEER. Trimming left V 0 bases short and J 7 bases short, with 16 bases between. The CDR3 extends over 15 amino acids. As DNA, the CDR3 is TGCGCCAGCAGCCAAGATGTAGGGGGTCACAATGAGCAGTACTTC. Its protein product is CASSQDVGGHNEQYF.

The rearrangement uses TRBV5-6 and TRBJ1-2, with 9 bases that match TRBD1. The CDR3 runs to 14 residues. Per germline, CDR1 SGHDT and CDR2 YYEEEE. Trimming took 6 bases from V and 7 from J; bases not matched to a gene: 10. As DNA, the CDR3 is TGTGCCAGCAACACCGGGACAGGGATATCTGGCTACACCTTC. Its translation: CASNTGTGISGYTF.

The chain combines TRBV5-1 with TRBJ2-3; TRBD1 or TRBD2 may be the D gene (5 bases each). The germline V and J ends were trimmed by 1 base and 4 bases, with 10 bases remaining between them. The CDR3 length is 14 residues. CDR1 and CDR2 from the germline V gene are SGHRS and YFSETQ. The CDR3 reads CASSLWGTADTQYF. CDR3 bases: TGCGCCAGCAGCTTGTGGGGGACCGCAGATACGCAGTATTTT.

This clonotype turned up a few times. In DNA form, the CDR3 reads TGTGCCAGCAGTTTGTCGTACCAAGAGACCCAGTACTTC. The encoded protein is CASSLSYQETQYF. The chain joins TRBV7-6 to TRBJ2-5; D ambiguous. The CDR3 extends over 13 amino acids. Germline V CDR1 and CDR2: SGHVS, FNYEAQ. Trimming cost V 6 bases and J 0 bases, with 8 bases left between them. The entire variable domain, with the rest obtained from reference TRBV7-6 and TRBJ2-5, is as follows: GAGVSQSPRYKVTKRGQDVALRCDPISGHVSLYWYRQALGQGPEFLTYFNYEAQQDKSGLPNDRFSAERPEGSISTLTIQRTEQRDSAMYRCASSLSYQETQYFGPGTRLLVL.

This chain links TRBV6-2 or TRBV6-3 with TRBJ2-7; 7 bases are shared with TRBD1. This CDR3 has 14 residues. Germline-derived CDR1 and CDR2 are MNHEY and SVGEGT. V lost 10 bases to trimming and J lost 0 bases; unmatched junction nucleotides: 9. CDR3 residues: CATGKGALSYEQYF. The CDR3 DNA is TGTGCCACCGGAAAGGGGGCCCTCTCCTACGAGCAGTACTTC.

This clonotype was seen a handful of times. The J gene is TRBJ2-1, the V gene TRBV7-9, with D perhaps matching TRBD1 or TRBD2 (5 bases each). Trimming removed 1 base from V and 7 bases from J, with 14 bases in between. The germline CDR1 and CDR2 sequences are SEHNR and FQNEAQ (reference sequence). The CDR3 is 15 residues long. The CDR3: CASSLGDPDQNEQFF. CDR3 coding DNA: TGTGCCAGCAGCTTAGGGGACCCTGATCAGAATGAGCAGTTCTTC.

There are a few counts of this clonotype. The chain joins TRBV20-1 to TRBJ2-7; the D call may be TRBD1 or TRBD2 (5 bases each). Deletions cut 6 bases from V and 3 bases from J, with 18 bases between. There are 14 residues in the CDR3. The germline V gene encodes CDR1 DFQATT and CDR2 SNEGSKA (reference sequence). CDR3 residues: CSAGILWDGYEQYF. For the CDR3, the DNA is TGCAGTGCGGGGATCCTATGGGACGGCTACGAGCAGTACTTC.

The chain is built from TRBV6-2 or TRBV6-3 and TRBJ2-5; D gene uncertain. The CDR3 extends over 14 amino acids. V lost 3 bases and J 2 bases, leaving 10 bases between the germline ends. Germline V CDR1 and CDR2: MNHEY, SVGEGT. CDR3 DNA: TGTGCCAGCAGTTATATCTTACATCAAGAGACCCAGTACTTC. Protein: CASSYILHQETQYF.

This clonotype was seen more than once but under ten times. CDR3 in amino acids: CASGPAPRSTDTQYF. The CDR3 DNA is TGTGCCAGCGGCCCGGCGCCCCGATCCACAGATACGCAGTATTTT. This chain connects TRBV7-9 to TRBJ2-3; D is uncertain. The CDR3 spans 15 residues. V was trimmed by 8 bases and J by 2 bases, leaving 17 bases between them. Germline V gives CDR1 SEHNR, CDR2 FQNEAQ (reference sequence).

This chain uses TRBV7-9 with TRBJ2-7; 13 nucleotides agree with TRBD2. Trimming took 5 bases from V and 5 from J; bases not matched to a gene: 6. The CDR3 runs to 15 residues. The germline V gene encodes CDR1 SEHNR and CDR2 FQNEAQ (reference sequence). CDR3 sequence (DNA): TGTGCCAGCAGCCAGGGGACTAGCGGGATCGACGAGCAGTACTTC. It yields the protein CASSQGTSGIDEQYF.

V usage is TRBV20-1 and J usage is TRBJ1-1; D not certain. The CDR3 is 15 amino acids. Trimming removed 5 bases at V and 0 bases at J, with 16 bases between. CDR1 and CDR2 (germline): DFQATT, SNEGSKA (reference sequence). CDR3 in amino acids: CSASPNRGMNTEAFF. Here the CDR3 DNA reads TGCAGTGCTTCTCCTAACCGGGGAATGAACACTGAAGCTTTCTTT.

This clonotype was seen a single time. The chain is built from TRBV10-3 and TRBJ1-1, with no clear D. The germline V gene has CDR1 ENHRY and CDR2 SYGVKD. V was pared by 6 bases and J by 5 bases, with 10 bases between. The CDR3 length is 12 residues. CDR3 sequence reads: CAISKASTEAFF. Here the CDR3 DNA reads TGTGCCATCAGCAAAGCGAGTACTGAAGCTTTCTTT.

The genes are TRBV10-3 and TRBJ1-2, with D hard to call. The CDR3 runs to 13 residues. V was pared by 4 bases and J by 6 bases, with 12 bases between. Germline CDR1 and CDR2: ENHRY and SYGVKD. CDR3 sequence (DNA): TGTGCCATCAGTGGTCAGCAGGTAGATGGCTACACCTTC. The encoded protein is CAISGQQVDGYTF.

This clonotype was found a few times. V gene TRBV29-1 combines with J gene TRBJ2-7, with unresolved D. Between the trimmed V and J ends, which lost 4 bases and 0 bases, there was a span of 16 bases. This CDR3 spans 15 amino acids. CDR1 and CDR2 (germline): SQVTM, ANQGSEA. In DNA, the CDR3 is TGCAGCGTTGTACCGCCTGGCGGAAGCTCCTACGAGCAGTACTTC. Amino acids: CSVVPPGGSSYEQYF.